The 29 T cell receptor beta chains below all came from one sample that was sequenced in a study of blood T cell repertoires in COVID-19 (dated by TCRdb to 2018 to 2020). Receptor libraries were prepared by the immunoSEQ multiplex PCR assay. TCRdb took over this immuneACCESS table, retaining in-frame rearrangements with V and J assigned. Such tables are incomplete; in checked studies, under half of the missing clones stem from an unresolved V gene, and the remainder is unexplained. This sample gives around 180,000 clones in total; approximately 83% of them show up just once. 9.5% to 13% of the sample comes from the top ten. The specimen was peripheral blood. Receptor source: a human donor with active or convalescent COVID-19. The donor label of this sample is uncertain.

The chain joins TRBV2 to TRBJ2-1; TRBD2 is a possible D gene (5 bases). The CDR3 runs to 15 residues. Germline loops: CDR1 SNHLY, CDR2 FYNNEI. The V and J ends lost 1 base and 2 bases respectively, with 9 bases between them. This CDR3 is CASSEDQRTYNEQFF. Written as DNA, the CDR3 is TGTGCCAGCAGTGAAGACCAGCGGACCTACAATGAGCAGTTCTTC.

This chain connects TRBV5-1 to TRBJ1-6; no definite D call. The V gene's germline CDR1 is SGHRS and CDR2 YFSETQ. This CDR3 contains 17 residues. Trimming pared 0 bases from V and 10 bases from J, leaving 20 bases between. The CDR3 region is CASSLAVGSLELSPLHF. DNA of the CDR3: TGCGCCAGCAGCTTGGCCGTGGGCAGCTTGGAACTGTCACCCCTCCACTTT.

This rearrangement joins TRBV28 to TRBJ1-2, with D possibly TRBD1 on 6 matching bases. V lost 0 bases and J 7 bases, leaving 15 bases between the germline ends. The CDR3 length is 15 residues. Germline CDR1 and CDR2: MDHEN and SYDVKM. The CDR3 DNA reads as TGTGCCAGCAGTTTATGGGTTTCGGGACATGGTGGCTACACCTTC. As protein: CASSLWVSGHGGYTF.

This chain joins TRBV7-2 and TRBJ2-1, with D possibly TRBD1 on 6 matching bases. Germline lookup yields CDR1 SGHTA and CDR2 FQGNSA. V lost 11 bases and J 4 bases, leaving 9 bases between the germline ends. The CDR3 totals 11 residues. The CDR3 coding sequence is TGTGCCGTACAGGGATACAATGAGCAGTTCTTC. It translates to CAVQGYNEQFF.

The rearrangement joins TRBV9 to TRBJ2-1, with 10 bases identical to TRBD1. The CDR3 is 18 residues long. V lost 0 bases, J lost 6 bases, and 12 bases stayed unmatched. The germline V gene has CDR1 SGDLS and CDR2 YYNGEE. DNA of the CDR3: TGTGCCAGCAGCGTAGCCACGTCGTGGGACAGGGGTTCCAATGAGCAGTTCTTC. It translates to CASSVATSWDRGSNEQFF.

The J gene is TRBJ1-2, the V gene TRBV7-2; the match to TRBD1 covers 9 bases. There are 14 residues in the CDR3. V was clipped by 6 bases and J by 7 bases; unmatched bases: 9. Germline V lookup: CDR1 SGHTA, CDR2 FQGNSA. The CDR3 protein is CASRGTGGRGGYTF. Written as DNA, the CDR3 is TGTGCCAGCAGGGGAACAGGGGGCCGGGGTGGCTACACCTTC.

The chain is built from TRBV2 and TRBJ2-7; the D gene is possibly TRBD2 (5 bases). The CDR3 has 15 amino acids. Germline lookup yields CDR1 SNHLY and CDR2 FYNNEI. Trimming took off 10 bases at V and 1 base at J, with 20 bases between the two ends. In DNA form, the CDR3 reads TGTGCCACGAAGGCCGAATTAGCGTCTTCCTACGAGCAGTACTTC. This codes for CATKAELASSYEQYF.

The genes are TRBV6-5 and TRBJ2-5; 15 bases are a match to TRBD2. CDR1 is MNHEY, CDR2 SVGAGI, per germline. The CDR3 is 15 amino acids. Trimming took 8 bases from V and 8 from J; bases not matched to a gene: 9. This CDR3 reads CASLPPGLAGGTQYF. DNA of the CDR3: TGTGCCAGCTTACCCCCGGGACTAGCGGGAGGAACCCAGTACTTC.

The CDR3 DNA reads as TGTGCCAGCAGCTCGGGACAGGAAACAACTAATGAAAAACTGTTTTTT. The encoded protein is CASSSGQETTNEKLFF. The chain joins TRBV7-6 to TRBJ1-4, with TRBD1 matching over 8 bases. This CDR3 has 16 amino acids. The V gene end was trimmed by 4 bases and the J gene end by 0 bases; junction bases not matched to a gene: 4. CDR1 is SGHVS, CDR2 FNYEAQ, per germline.

This chain joins TRBV11-3 and TRBJ1-1; D is undetermined. CDR1 is SGHNT, CDR2 YENEEA, per germline. There are 13 residues in the CDR3. Between the trimmed V and J ends, which lost 1 base and 4 bases, there was a span of 7 bases. This CDR3 is CASSLVAGTEAFF. CDR3 DNA: TGTGCCAGCAGCTTAGTAGCGGGCACTGAAGCTTTCTTT.

V is TRBV3-1 (or the pseudogene TRBV3-2) and J is TRBJ1-1, with D tentatively TRBD1 (6 bases). CDR1 is LGHDT and CDR2 is YNNKEL in the germline V gene (reference sequence). The CDR3 is 19 amino acids. V lost 0 bases and J 2 bases, leaving 22 bases between the germline ends. The CDR3 DNA follows: TGTGCCAGCAGCCAAGATATGGGAGGGATGGGGACAATTAACACTGAAGCTTTCTTT. This encodes CASSQDMGGMGTINTEAFF.

This chain joins TRBV5-6 and TRBJ2-2; TRBD1 matches 10 bases. V was pared by 4 bases and J by 7 bases, with 7 bases of the junction left unmatched. Germline V gives CDR1 SGHDT, CDR2 YYEEEE. This CDR3 region has 15 residues. CDR3 bases: TGTGCCAGCAGCACCGGGACAGGGGTGGTCGGGGAGCTGTTTTTT. It is translated as CASSTGTGVVGELFF.

This rearrangement joins TRBV18 to TRBJ1-2; 8 bases match TRBD1. Per the germline V gene, CDR1 is KGHSH and CDR2 is LQKENI. Trimming removed 2 bases from V and 6 bases from J; junction bases left unmatched: 2. This CDR3 region has 13 residues. The CDR3 spells CASSPLDRDGYTF. DNA of the CDR3: TGTGCCAGCTCACCATTGGACAGGGATGGCTACACCTTC.

CDR3 residues: CASSHFQYEQYF. The CDR3 DNA reads as TGTGCCAGCAGCCACTTTCAGTACGAGCAGTACTTC. The V call is TRBV3-1 (or the pseudogene TRBV3-2), the J call TRBJ2-7; D remains ambiguous. The germline V gene encodes CDR1 LGHDT and CDR2 YNNKEL (reference sequence). The V end lost 3 bases, the J end lost 4 bases, and 7 bases lay between the germline ends. CDR3 size: 12 residues.

V gene TRBV28 combines with J gene TRBJ1-1, with D possibly being TRBD1 (6 bases). Germline V lookup: CDR1 MDHEN, CDR2 SYDVKM. V lost 7 bases and J lost 3, with 15 bases in between. The CDR3 loop spans 14 amino acids. CDR3 protein: CASTRYPGDTEAFF. The CDR3 DNA follows: TGTGCCAGCACCCGTTACCCAGGGGACACTGAAGCTTTCTTT.

The genes are TRBV7-3 and TRBJ2-3, with TRBD2 identical over 11 bases. Trimming removed 4 bases from V and 10 bases from J; junction bases left unmatched: 10. Germline CDR1 is SGHTA and CDR2 is FQGTGA. CDR3 length: 15 residues. The CDR3 reads CASSSQGLAGLSQYF. The CDR3 bases are TGTGCCAGCAGCTCCCAAGGACTAGCGGGTCTTTCGCAGTATTTT.

The chain links TRBV6-5 to TRBJ1-5; 8 positions match TRBD1. V lost 6 bases, J lost 7 bases, and 5 bases stayed unmatched. CDR1 and CDR2 (germline): MNHEY, SVGAGI. The CDR3 consists of 13 residues. This CDR3 is CASRGQGGQPQHF. The DNA for the CDR3 is TGTGCCAGCAGAGGACAGGGAGGGCAGCCCCAGCATTTT.

In this sample, this clone turned up a few times. The chain links TRBV18 to TRBJ2-7; TRBD2 is a possible D gene (6 bases). The germline gives CDR1 KGHSH, CDR2 LQKENI. This CDR3 is built from 13 residues. V lost 4 bases to trimming and J lost 0 bases, with 7 bases between them. The CDR3 nucleotides read TGTGCCAGCTCACTGGAGGGCTCCTACGAGCAGTACTTC. This gives the protein CASSLEGSYEQYF.

The chain uses TRBV7-8 and TRBJ1-5; TRBD1 matches at 7 bases. Looked up from germline, CDR1 is SGHVS and CDR2 is FQNEAQ. J gave up 4 bases and V 4 bases, and 10 bases lay outside the gene matches. The CDR3 spans 16 residues. The CDR3 DNA follows: TGTGCCAGCAGCTATTACAGGGGAGGAAAAAATCAGCCCCAGCATTTT. Translation: CASSYYRGGKNQPQHF.

This clone has ten or more counts. The rearrangement uses TRBV30 and TRBJ2-7, with 9 bases lining up with TRBD2. Trimming cost V 2 bases and J 6 bases; bases outside gene matches: 8. The CDR3 spans 14 residues. Germline V lookup: CDR1 GTSNPN, CDR2 SVGIG (reference sequence). CDR3 amino acids: CAWSRREGWGEQYF. DNA of the CDR3: TGTGCCTGGAGTCGGCGGGAGGGCTGGGGCGAGCAGTACTTC.

The chain has TRBV14 and TRBJ2-3; unclear D gene. The germline V and J ends were trimmed by 0 bases and 6 bases, with 10 bases remaining between them. The CDR3 length is 14 residues. Germline-derived CDR1 and CDR2 are SGHDN and FVKESK. The CDR3 bases are TGTGCCAGCAGCCAAGAATTCCCCCCGGATACGCAGTATTTT. Protein: CASSQEFPPDTQYF. Filled out from reference TRBV14 and TRBJ2-3, the complete variable domain reads EAGVTQFPSHSVIEKGQTVTLRCDPISGHDNLYWYRRVMGKEIKFLLHFVKESKQDESGMPNNRFLAERTGGTYSTLKVQPAELEDSGVYFCASSQEFPPDTQYFGPGTRLTVL.

The gene calls are TRBV2 and TRBJ1-1, with D unclear. With 5 bases removed from V and 6 bases from J, the gap between germline ends came to 13 bases. This CDR3 has 13 residues. Germline V gene sequence: CDR1 SNHLY, CDR2 FYNNEI. This chain's CDR3 is CASSSRAGSEAFF. In nucleotides, the CDR3 is TGTGCCAGCAGTAGCCGCGCAGGTTCTGAAGCTTTCTTT.

The chain recombines TRBV5-6 with TRBJ2-7, with D possibly matching TRBD1 (6 bases). V gave up 4 bases and J gave up 6 bases, with 11 bases separating them. The V gene's germline CDR1 is SGHDT and CDR2 YYEEEE. This CDR3 comprises 12 residues. CDR3 in amino acids: CASSRTEFEQYF. The CDR3 DNA sequence: TGTGCCAGCAGCAGGACAGAATTCGAGCAGTACTTC. Looking up the rest from reference TRBV5-6 and TRBJ2-7 gives the full variable domain: DAGVTQSPTHLIKTRGQQVTLRCSPKSGHDTVSWYQQALGQGPQFIFQYYEEEERQRGNFPDRFSGHQFPNYSSELNVNALLLGDSALYLCASSRTEFEQYFGPGTRLTVT.

This clone was found a few times. The chain is built from TRBV9 and TRBJ2-7; possible D gene TRBD2, 6 bases. This CDR3 has 15 amino acids. The ends were cut back, 0 bases at V and 3 bases at J, with 13 bases in the middle. Germline CDR1 reads SGDLS; CDR2 reads YYNGEE. DNA of the CDR3: TGTGCCAGCAGCGTAGAGGAGGGAGTAGACTACGAGCAGTACTTC. This translates into CASSVEEGVDYEQYF.

V gene TRBV12-3 or TRBV12-4 combines with J gene TRBJ2-2; no reliable D call. V dropped 3 bases and J dropped 9 bases, with 8 bases sitting between them. The CDR3 is made up of 12 amino acids. The CDR3 DNA reads as TGTGCCAGCAGTTTTACTACGAGGGAGCTGTTTTTT. It encodes CASSFTTRELFF.

The V gene is TRBV11-3, the J gene TRBJ2-7; the match to TRBD1 covers 7 bases. The CDR3 totals 13 residues. The germline V gene encodes CDR1 SGHNT and CDR2 YENEEA. Unmatched junction bases numbered 3, after V lost 5 bases and J lost 2 bases. The CDR3 nucleotides read TGTGCCAGCAGCATCGGACAGGCCTACGAGCAGTACTTC. It codes for CASSIGQAYEQYF.

J is TRBJ2-1 and V is TRBV3-1 (or the pseudogene TRBV3-2); TRBD1 matches at 12 bases. V was pared by 4 bases and J by 6 bases, with 10 bases of the junction left unmatched. There are 17 residues in the CDR3. Germline V gives CDR1 LGHDT, CDR2 YNNKEL (reference sequence). The CDR3 region is CASSPLFMGQGANEQFF. The CDR3 bases are TGTGCCAGCAGCCCTTTATTCATGGGACAGGGGGCCAATGAGCAGTTCTTC.

The rearrangement uses TRBV9 and TRBJ1-3; possible D gene TRBD1, 6 bases. This CDR3 has 13 residues. The V end was cut by 3 bases, the J end by 8 bases, with 12 bases between. Germline values: CDR1 SGDLS, CDR2 YYNGEE. The chain's CDR3 is CASSARGADTIYF. In DNA, the CDR3 is TGTGCCAGCAGCGCCAGGGGTGCAGACACCATATATTTT.

V gene TRBV5-1 combines with J gene TRBJ1-2; 10 nucleotides align to TRBD1. Germline loops: CDR1 SGHRS, CDR2 YFSETQ. Unmatched junction bases numbered 1, after V lost 4 bases and J lost 7 bases. This CDR3 region has 12 residues. The CDR3, as DNA: TGCGCCAGCAGCCGGACAGGGGGTGGCTACACCTTC. It translates to CASSRTGGGYTF. Together with reference TRBV5-1 and TRBJ1-2, the CDR3 gives the full variable domain: KAGVTQTPRYLIKTRGQQVTLSCSPISGHRSVSWYQQTPGQGLQFLFEYFSETQRNKGNFPGRFSGRQFSNSRSEMNVSTLELGDSALYLCASSRTGGGYTFGSGTRLTVV.